This T cell receptor beta chain appears in the sequencing data of a study of T-cell reconstitution after alpha-beta-depleted transplantation in children. Unique molecular identifiers featured in how the TCRbeta library was prepared. TCRdb re-derived calls from the PCR reads in MiXCR, one entry per CDR3 protein. Of approximately 250,000 distinct CDR3 sequences in the sample, about 8.8% were seen once. This clonotype was observed many times. V was clipped by 5 bases and J by 4 bases, with 11 bases between them. This CDR3 spans 13 amino acids. This rearrangement joins TRBV12-3 or TRBV12-4 to TRBJ1-2; a weak D match, TRBD1 (6 bases). The sequenced sample was PBMCs from the stem cell graft donor, obtained from the stem cell graft. This clonotype was sampled from a human donor who donated a stem cell graft to a child with SCID. CDR3: CASSLQGPYGYTF. CDR3 DNA sequence: TGTGCCAGCAGTCTACAGGGCCCCTATGGCTACACCTTC.